This T cell receptor (beta chain) was obtained from a study of cytomegalovirus exposure and HLA in healthy donors. Across the study: From approximately 170 million T cells, an earlier analysis saw around 120 million unique TCR beta sequences.

PCR involved 60 Vbeta and 13 Jbeta primers. TCRdb's copy holds only in-frame clones and misses some; the assay was immunoSEQ multiplex PCR. The sample includes about 300,000 clones, 86% seen only once; the top ten take approximately 4.3%. Study results and limitations: The study labeled 150 to 200 TCR beta chains cytomegalovirus-associated. Follow-up analysis seemed to connect common viral pathogens with several of the most significant clusters identified. The classifier reportedly diagnosed cytomegalovirus status with high sensitivity and specificity.

The germline gives CDR1 SQVTM, CDR2 ANQGSEA. V gave up 1 base and J gave up 4 bases; unmatched junction bases: 5. The CDR3 spans 14 residues. Only a few counts were recorded for this clone. Its specificity is unknown. This chain connects TRBV29-1 to TRBJ2-7; 9 nucleotides match TRBD2. The sample comprised PBMCs. The receptor comes from a man aged 40-49 years in good health and CMV-seropositive. CDR3 sequence: CSVEVSSGKYEQYF. In DNA form, the CDR3 reads TGCAGCGTTGAAGTTTCTAGCGGGAAGTACGAGCAGTACTTC.